The 17 T cell receptor beta chains given below trace back to one sample, sequenced in a study of CD8 T cells in ankylosing spondylitis (dated by TCRdb to 2016 to 2017). The library was generated by 5' RACE. Sequencing relied on an Illumina HiSeq 2500. The public sequencing data were trimmed at Q25 with fastp and processed into clonotypes with MiXCR by TCRdb, which kept only in-frame beta chains. Every entry covers one CDR3 protein and lists the most common genes and DNA from its rows. In this sample the table shows some 38,000 distinct CDR3 sequences, around a tenth of which occur a single time. The ten largest clonotypes hold roughly 15% of the sample. The sequenced sample was blood, either unsorted or a sorted T cell fraction (not recorded which). The receptors originated from a male donor with ankylosing spondylitis or in good health (not recorded which).

This clonotype was seen many times. The V and J genes are TRBV7-3 and TRBJ2-2, with 7 positions matching TRBD1. The CDR3 extends over 18 amino acids. The J segment lost 0 bases and the V segment lost 2 bases, leaving 9 bases of the junction unmatched. Germline values: CDR1 SGHTA, CDR2 FQGTGA. The CDR3 sequence is CASSLLGTEFSNTGELFF. In DNA, the CDR3 is TGTGCCAGCAGCTTACTTGGGACAGAATTTTCGAACACCGGGGAGCTGTTTTTT.

This clonotype qualifies as medium-sized. The chain uses TRBV5-1 and TRBJ2-5, with D possibly matching TRBD1 (5 bases). This CDR3 region has 15 residues. The V end lost 0 bases, the J end lost 1 base, and 10 bases lay between the germline ends. The V gene's germline CDR1 is SGHRS and CDR2 YFSETQ. The CDR3 spells CASSLAQAIQETQYF. The CDR3 DNA follows: TGCGCCAGCAGCTTGGCACAGGCGATCCAAGAGACCCAGTACTTC.

As concerns this clonotype: A much larger clonotype is one base distant, so this may be a read error. The chain joins TRBV3-1 to TRBJ2-5; maybe TRBD2 (6 bases). The CDR3 contains 15 residues. Germline CDR1 and CDR2: LGHDT and YNNKEL (reference sequence). The CDR3 loop reads CASCQRGAGMETQYF. CDR3 nucleotide sequence: TGTGCCAGCTGCCAACGCGGGGCAGGGATGGAGACCCAGTACTTC.

In its sample, this clonotype was seen many times. V is TRBV6-1 and J is TRBJ1-1, with a possible D match to TRBD1 (6 bases). V lost 0 bases to trimming and J lost 5 bases, with 13 bases between them. CDR3 length equals 15 residues. Germline loops: CDR1 MNHNS, CDR2 SASEGT. This CDR3 reads CASSEAKGGRTEAFF. The CDR3 DNA is TGTGCCAGCAGTGAAGCGAAGGGGGGTCGGACTGAAGCTTTCTTT.

Ten or more counts support this clonotype. The chain combines TRBV12-3 or TRBV12-4 with TRBJ2-1; TRBD2 agrees at 14 bases. The CDR3 extends over 17 amino acids. The V segment lost 6 bases and the J segment 3 bases; nucleotides outside the gene matches: 7. The DNA of the CDR3 is TGTGCCAGCAGCCACGGGACTAGCGGGAGTTTCTACAATGAGCAGTTCTTC. It specifies CASSHGTSGSFYNEQFF.

This clonotype was detected ten times or more. The V gene is TRBV5-1, the J gene TRBJ1-5, with TRBD1 matching 9 bases. The V and J ends lost 3 bases and 4 bases, in that order; junction bases with no gene match: 2. The germline V gene encodes CDR1 SGHRS and CDR2 YFSETQ. The CDR3 has 14 amino acids. The CDR3 sequence is CASSYGTGNQPQHF. The CDR3 DNA sequence: TGCGCCAGCAGCTATGGGACAGGGAATCAGCCCCAGCATTTT.

Many counts were recorded for this clonotype. This chain joins TRBV18 and TRBJ2-3; D not certain. The CDR3 extends over 14 amino acids. Germline CDR1 KGHSH, CDR2 LQKENI. Trimming took off 0 bases at V and 0 bases at J, with 4 bases between the two ends. In DNA, the CDR3 is TGTGCCAGCTCACCACCAACGAGCACAGATACGCAGTATTTT. Residues: CASSPPTSTDTQYF.

This clonotype was seen ten or more times. The gene calls are TRBV12-3 or TRBV12-4 and TRBJ2-1; 12 nucleotides line up with TRBD2. Losses at the gene ends were 3 bases for V and 5 bases for J; bases not matched to a gene: 8. The CDR3 has 17 residues. As DNA, the CDR3 is TGTGCCAGCAGTTTCCTTCGGACTAGCGGGACAAACAATGAGCAGTTCTTC. Translation: CASSFLRTSGTNNEQFF.

This clonotype was counted at least ten times. With a much larger clone just one base away, this may be a read error. The chain recombines TRBV12-3 or TRBV12-4 with TRBJ1-5; a weak D match, TRBD1 (5 bases). The CDR3 is made up of 16 amino acids. V was shortened by 2 bases and J by 4 bases, with 15 bases between the two germline ends. CDR3 in DNA: TGTGCCAGCAGTTTAAGTTCCCCCGGGGGGAATCAGCCCCAGCATTTT. It codes for CASSLSSPGGNQPQHF.

This clonotype was counted ten times or more. The chain is built from TRBV12-3 or TRBV12-4 and TRBJ2-2; either TRBD1 or TRBD2 may supply D (5 bases each). The CDR3 consists of 15 residues. Trimming pared 3 bases from V and 4 bases from J, leaving 12 bases between. CDR3 region: CASSFGGVSTGELFF. CDR3 DNA: TGTGCCAGCAGTTTTGGGGGAGTAAGCACCGGGGAGCTGTTTTTT.

Many counts were recorded for this clonotype. V usage is TRBV24-1 and J usage is TRBJ2-3; D unclear. CDR1 and CDR2 from the germline V gene are KGHDR and SFDVKD. V lost 2 bases and J 3 bases, leaving 11 bases between the germline ends. This CDR3 has 15 amino acids. The CDR3 sequence: CATSDSRAETDTQYF. CDR3 nucleotides: TGTGCCACCAGTGATTCCCGGGCGGAGACAGATACGCAGTATTTT.

The chain is built from TRBV12-3 or TRBV12-4 and TRBJ2-7; 8 bases map to TRBD2. The CDR3 loop spans 13 amino acids. The V gene end was trimmed by 5 bases and the J gene end by 4 bases; junction bases not matched to a gene: 4. CDR3 amino acids: CASSPGTRYEQYF. DNA of the CDR3: TGTGCCAGCAGTCCCGGGACTAGGTACGAGCAGTACTTC.

The V gene is TRBV7-2, the J gene TRBJ2-1; D perhaps matches TRBD1 (6 bases). The germline gives CDR1 SGHTA, CDR2 FQGNSA. This CDR3 spans 14 amino acids. Trimming shortened V by 3 bases and J by 5 bases, and 11 bases separated the two germline ends. CDR3 sequence reads: CASSFEQGNNEQFF. The DNA for the CDR3 is TGTGCCAGCAGCTTCGAACAGGGAAACAATGAGCAGTTCTTC.

This clonotype has at least ten counts. This chain links TRBV6-5 with TRBJ2-3; D is unclear. In germline, CDR1 is MNHEY, CDR2 SVGAGI. The CDR3 is 13 amino acids. The V end lost 0 bases, the J end lost 3 bases, and 4 bases lay between the germline ends. The CDR3 loop reads CASSYSPTDTQYF. CDR3 bases: TGTGCCAGCAGTTACTCTCCGACAGATACGCAGTATTTT.

There are many counts of this clonotype. The V gene is TRBV5-6, the J gene TRBJ2-3, with TRBD2 matching over 11 bases. The CDR3 spans 16 residues. Looked up from germline, CDR1 is SGHDT and CDR2 is YYEEEE. V lost 1 base to trimming and J lost 3 bases; unmatched junction nucleotides: 4. As DNA, the CDR3 is TGTGCCAGCAGCTTGCGGCTAGCGGGGGGAACAGATACGCAGTATTTT. Residues: CASSLRLAGGTDTQYF.

Many counts were recorded for this clonotype. CDR3 bases: TGCAGCGTCTTCACAGAAAACTACGAGCAGTACTTC. It is translated as CSVFTENYEQYF. V gene TRBV29-1 combines with J gene TRBJ2-7; D is ambiguous. From germline, CDR1 is SQVTM and CDR2 ANQGSEA. This CDR3 contains 12 residues. V was cut by 6 bases and J by 3 bases, with 12 bases left in between.

There are many counts of this clonotype. The gene calls are TRBV5-6 and TRBJ2-7, with TRBD2 identical over 14 bases. CDR3 length: 17 amino acids. The V gene's germline CDR1 is SGHDT and CDR2 YYEEEE. The junction had 4 bases not matched to a gene; V was cut back by 2 bases and J by 0 bases. The CDR3 DNA sequence: TGTGCCAGCAGCTTCCTGACTAGCGGGAGGGACTCCTACGAGCAGTACTTC. Translation gives CASSFLTSGRDSYEQYF.